This T cell receptor (beta chain) was captured in a study of blood T cell repertoires in COVID-19. Study context: The United States, Italy and Spain provided the acute and convalescent COVID-19 samples. Sources were T cells, B-cell-depleted T cells, or PBMCs; the material itself was cDNA or gDNA.

Authors' processing steps: Reference gene primer amplification gave nucleated cell count estimates. Libraries were prepared by immunoSEQ multiplex PCR; TCRdb keeps only in-frame clonotypes and omits some of them. V and J calls plus clone size are reproduced from that table; the DNA served to infer D and trimming. The sample has under 300,000 clones; 70% to 90% are singletons. V was clipped by 3 bases and J by 6 bases; unmatched bases: 4. This CDR3 region has 14 residues. CDR1 is KGHSH and CDR2 is LQKENI in the germline V gene. This clone was seen a handful of times. This rearrangement joins TRBV18 to TRBJ1-1, with TRBD1 identical over 10 bases. The receptor was isolated from a woman aged 40-49 years with acute or convalescent COVID-19. Sequencing was performed on peripheral blood. CDR3 loop: CASSPQGQGAEAFF. The CDR3, as DNA: TGTGCCAGCTCACCTCAAGGACAGGGGGCTGAAGCTTTCTTT. The whole variable domain, filled in from reference TRBV18 and TRBJ1-1, reads NAGVMQNPRHLVRRRGQEARLRCSPMKGHSHVYWYRQLPEEGLKFMVYLQKENIIDESGMPKERFSAEFPKEGPSILRIQQVVRGDSAAYFCASSPQGQGAEAFFGQGTRLTVV.